Listed below are T cell receptor beta chains from one sample, sequenced in a study of OX40 agonist ivuxolimab in advanced cancers. Measured with immunoSEQ multiplex PCR; TCRdb has only the in-frame clones, and not every one. The data show around 140,000 clones, 90% seen once. The sample here was CD4+ or CD8+ T cells sorted from blood, taken in a trial of the OX40 agonist ivuxolimab. The receptors shown here come from an adult with an advanced solid tumor such as melanoma, head and neck, liver or kidney cancer. CDR3s include the opening cysteine and the closing phenylalanine or tryptophan. D genes are given only for firm matches. The size of a clone is reported for some rows only, either as once, few or many, or as a class for expanded clones.

TRBJ2-3 15 - TRBV5-1 - TGCGCCAGCAGCCACGGCGAGGTCCCTACAGATACGCAGTATTTT CASSHGEVPTDTQYF
TRBJ2-3 16 - TRBV7-3 TRBD1 TGTGCCAGCAGCTTAATGGGCGGACAGGGGGGAAATACGCAGTATTTT CASSLMGGQGGNTQYF
TRBJ2-2 14 - TRBV25-1 - TGTGCCAGCAGTTTCCAGGGAGGCACCGGGGAGCTGTTTTTT CASSFQGGTGELFF
TRBJ1-4 14 - TRBV19 TRBD1 TGTGCCAGTAGTCCAGGGGGCGCGGGCGAAAAACTGTTTTTT CASSPGGAGEKLFF
TRBJ1-1 14 - TRBV2 TRBD1 TGTGCCAGCGTCGAGACAGGGATGAACACTGAAGCTTTCTTT CASVETGMNTEAFF
TRBJ2-7 14 - TRBV5-8 TRBD2 TGTGCCAGCAGCTTGAACGCGGGAGTAGCCGAGCAGTACTTC CASSLNAGVAEQYF
TRBJ2-3 16 - TRBV5-1 - TGCGCCAGCAGCTTGGGTCTGGATTGGGGCACAGATACGCAGTATTTT CASSLGLDWGTDTQYF
TRBJ1-2 14 - TRBV7-3 - TGTGCCAGCAGCTTAGGGGTCGAGCGAGGCGGCTACACCTTC CASSLGVERGGYTF
TRBJ2-3 16 - TRBV5-1 TRBD2 TGCGCCAGCAGCTCCTGGACTAGCGGGAGGACAGATACGCAGTATTTT CASSSWTSGRTDTQYF
TRBJ2-5 13 - TRBV12-5 - TGTGCTAGTGGTTTGAGGGGAAAAGAGACCCAGTACTTC CASGLRGKETQYF
TRBJ1-1 12 few TRBV18 - TGTGCCAGCTCACCAGGAAACACTGAAGCTTTCTTT CASSPGNTEAFF
TRBJ1-1 14 - TRBV10-3 - TGTGCCATCAGTGCTCCGACGGGGAACACTGAAGCTTTCTTT CAISAPTGNTEAFF
TRBJ2-7 15 - TRBV7-2 TRBD2 TGTGCCAGCAGCTCTCGGACTAGCGGATCCTACGAGCAGTACTTC CASSSRTSGSYEQYF
TRBJ1-3 17 once TRBV19 TRBD1 TGTGCCAGTAGTAGTACAGGGGGCCCGGGGTCTGGAAACACCATATATTTT CASSSTGGPGSGNTIYF
TRBJ2-1 15 - TRBV28 TRBD1 TGTGCCAGCAGTGCGGGGACAGGCCCCTACAATGAGCAGTTCTTC CASSAGTGPYNEQFF
TRBJ1-1 15 - TRBV15 - TGTGCCACCAGCAGAGATAGAGGGGCGGGCACTGAAGCTTTCTTT CATSRDRGAGTEAFF
TRBJ1-2 13 - TRBV28 - TGTGCCAGCAGATACACCCAGCGTTATGGCTACACCTTC CASRYTQRYGYTF
TRBJ2-7 20 - TRBV4-2 TRBD1 TGTGCCAGCAGCCAAGATCGGGGGACAGGGGGCACCACAAGATTCTACGAGCAGTACTTC CASSQDRGTGGTTRFYEQYF
TRBJ1-3 11 - TRBV27 - TGTGCCAGCATGGTTGGAAACACCATATATTTT CASMVGNTIYF
TRBJ1-2 16 - TRBV27 - TGTGCCAGCAGTTTCACAGGAGCCCTCTCTAACTATGGCTACACCTTC CASSFTGALSNYGYTF
TRBJ2-1 17 few TRBV5-4 TRBD2 TGTGCCAGCAGCTTGCGAATGCGGGAGCCGGGATACAATGAGCAGTTCTTC CASSLRMREPGYNEQFF
TRBJ2-7 15 - TRBV5-4 - TGTGCCAGCAGCTTGGTTGCTCAAGCCTCCTACGAGCAGTACTTC CASSLVAQASYEQYF
TRBJ2-7 13 - TRBV28 - TGTGCCAGCAGTCCCTCACCGCTTTACGAGCAGTACTTC CASSPSPLYEQYF
TRBJ2-3 15 - TRBV7-3 TRBD2 TGTGCCAGCAGCTTAACGCCCACGACTAGCACCAATTACTCTTTT CASSLTPTTSTNYSF
TRBJ2-5 10 - TRBV6-5 - TGTGCCAGCGGGGCGGGGACCCAGTACTTC CASGAGTQYF
TRBJ2-6 17 - TRBV28 - TGTGCCAGCCTCCGAGGGGGACCCTTTCAGGGGGCCAACGTCCTGACTTTC CASLRGGPFQGANVLTF
TRBJ2-5 14 - TRBV6-5 TRBD1 TGTGCCAGCTGGCCGGGACAGGGACGAGAGACCCAGTACTTC CASWPGQGRETQYF
TRBJ1-1 13 - TRBV19 - TGTGCCAGTAGTATATCAAGGCACACTGAAGCTTTCTTT CASSISRHTEAFF
TRBJ2-3 14 - TRBV5-1 - TGCGCCAGCAGCTTGGGGGGTAGCACAGATACGCAGTATTTT CASSLGGSTDTQYF
TRBJ2-7 13 - TRBV6-1 - TGTGCCAGCAGTGACTGGGTGATTCACGAGCAGTACTTC CASSDWVIHEQYF
TRBJ2-1 12 - TRBV11-2 - TGTGCCAGCAGCTTAGATCGAACCAGGGAGTTCTTC CASSLDRTREFF
TRBJ1-4 17 - TRBV28 TRBD1 TGTGCCAGCAGTCTTAGACAGGGAAGGTTCACTAATGAAAAACTGTTTTTT CASSLRQGRFTNEKLFF
TRBJ1-1 13 - TRBV11-3 - TGTGCCAGCAGCTTATTCGAGAGCACTGAAGCTTTCTTT CASSLFESTEAFF
TRBJ2-2 13 - TRBV9 - TGTGCCAGCAGCCCCCAACTCACCGGGGAGCTGTTTTTT CASSPQLTGELFF
TRBJ2-7 14 few TRBV28 - TGTGCCAGCACAGCAGAGATCTTGTCCTACGAGCAGTACTTC CASTAEILSYEQYF
TRBJ2-1 11 - TRBV7-9 - TGTGCCAGCAGCTGGACGGATCAGCAGTTCTTC CASSWTDQQFF
TRBJ2-2 15 - TRBV29-1 TRBD2 TGCAGCGTTGAGACTAGCGGGAGACAAACCGGGGAGCTGTTTTTT CSVETSGRQTGELFF
TRBJ2-1 16 - TRBV7-9 - TGTGCCAGCAGCCCCGGTAGTAGCGGAGTACGCTTCGAGCAGTTCTTC CASSPGSSGVRFEQFF
TRBJ2-2 14 - TRBV7-6 - TGTGCCAGCAGCATCTCTGGCGGCACCGGGGAGCTGTTTTTT CASSISGGTGELFF
TRBJ2-2 15 - TRBV7-2 - TGTGCCAGCAGCTTAGGAAGGGGGGTCCCCGGGGAGCTGTTTTTT CASSLGRGVPGELFF
TRBJ1-1 15 - TRBV7-2 TRBD1 TGTGCCAGCAGCTTAGACGACAGGGGGCGGACTGAAGCTTTCTTT CASSLDDRGRTEAFF